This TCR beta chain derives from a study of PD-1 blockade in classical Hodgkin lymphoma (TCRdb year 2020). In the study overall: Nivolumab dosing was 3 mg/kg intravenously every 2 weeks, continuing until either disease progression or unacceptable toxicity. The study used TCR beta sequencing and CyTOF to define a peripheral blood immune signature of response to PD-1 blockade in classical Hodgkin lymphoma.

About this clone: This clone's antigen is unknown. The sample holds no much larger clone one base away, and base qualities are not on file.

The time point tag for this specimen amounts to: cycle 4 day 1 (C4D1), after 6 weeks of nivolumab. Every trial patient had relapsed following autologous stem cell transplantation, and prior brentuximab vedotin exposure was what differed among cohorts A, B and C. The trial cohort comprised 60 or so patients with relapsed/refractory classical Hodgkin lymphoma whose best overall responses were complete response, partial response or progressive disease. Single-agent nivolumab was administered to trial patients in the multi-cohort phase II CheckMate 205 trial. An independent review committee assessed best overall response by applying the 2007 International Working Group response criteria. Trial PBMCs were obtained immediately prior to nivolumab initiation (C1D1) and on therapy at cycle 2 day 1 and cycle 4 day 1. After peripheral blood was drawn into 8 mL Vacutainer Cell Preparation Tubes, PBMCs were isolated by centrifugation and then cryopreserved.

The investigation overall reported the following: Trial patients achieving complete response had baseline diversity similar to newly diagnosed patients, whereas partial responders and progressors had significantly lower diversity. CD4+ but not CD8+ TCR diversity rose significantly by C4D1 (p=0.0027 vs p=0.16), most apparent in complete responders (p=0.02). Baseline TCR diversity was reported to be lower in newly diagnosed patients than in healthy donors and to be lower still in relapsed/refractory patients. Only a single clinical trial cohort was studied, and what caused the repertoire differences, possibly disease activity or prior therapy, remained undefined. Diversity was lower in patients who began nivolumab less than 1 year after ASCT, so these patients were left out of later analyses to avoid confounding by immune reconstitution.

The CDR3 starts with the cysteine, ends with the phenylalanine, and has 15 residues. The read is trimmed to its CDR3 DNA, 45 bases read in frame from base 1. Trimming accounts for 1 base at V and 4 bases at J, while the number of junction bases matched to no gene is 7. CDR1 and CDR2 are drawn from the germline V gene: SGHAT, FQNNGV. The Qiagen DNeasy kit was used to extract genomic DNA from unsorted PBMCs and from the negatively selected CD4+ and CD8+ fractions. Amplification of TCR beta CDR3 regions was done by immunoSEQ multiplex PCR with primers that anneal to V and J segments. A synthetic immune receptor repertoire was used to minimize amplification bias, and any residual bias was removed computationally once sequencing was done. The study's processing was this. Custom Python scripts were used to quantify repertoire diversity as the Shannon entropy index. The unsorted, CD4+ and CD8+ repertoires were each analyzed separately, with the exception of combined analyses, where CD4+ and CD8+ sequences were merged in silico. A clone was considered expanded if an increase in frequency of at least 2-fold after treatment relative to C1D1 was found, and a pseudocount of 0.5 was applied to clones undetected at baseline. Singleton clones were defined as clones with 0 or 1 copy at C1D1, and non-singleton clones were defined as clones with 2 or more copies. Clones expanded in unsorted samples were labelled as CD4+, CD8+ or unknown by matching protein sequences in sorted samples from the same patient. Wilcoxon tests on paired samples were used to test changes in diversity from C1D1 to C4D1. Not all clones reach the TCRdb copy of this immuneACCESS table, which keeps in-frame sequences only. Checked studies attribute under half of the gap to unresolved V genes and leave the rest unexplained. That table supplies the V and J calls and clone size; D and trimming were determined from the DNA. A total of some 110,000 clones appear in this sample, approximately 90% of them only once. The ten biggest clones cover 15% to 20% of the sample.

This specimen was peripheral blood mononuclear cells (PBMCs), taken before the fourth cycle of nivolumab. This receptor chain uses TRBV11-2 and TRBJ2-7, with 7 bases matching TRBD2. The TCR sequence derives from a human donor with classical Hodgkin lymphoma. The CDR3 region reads CASSLGATSWYEQYF. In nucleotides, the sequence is TGTGCCAGCAGCTTAGGCGCGACTAGCTGGTACGAGCAGTACTTC. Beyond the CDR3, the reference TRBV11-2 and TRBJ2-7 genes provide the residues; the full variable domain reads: EAGVAQSPRYKIIEKRQSVAFWCNPISGHATLYWYQQILGQGPKLLIQFQNNGVVDDSQLPKDRFSAERLKGVDSTLKIQPAKLEDSAVYLCASSLGATSWYEQYFGPGTRLTVT.